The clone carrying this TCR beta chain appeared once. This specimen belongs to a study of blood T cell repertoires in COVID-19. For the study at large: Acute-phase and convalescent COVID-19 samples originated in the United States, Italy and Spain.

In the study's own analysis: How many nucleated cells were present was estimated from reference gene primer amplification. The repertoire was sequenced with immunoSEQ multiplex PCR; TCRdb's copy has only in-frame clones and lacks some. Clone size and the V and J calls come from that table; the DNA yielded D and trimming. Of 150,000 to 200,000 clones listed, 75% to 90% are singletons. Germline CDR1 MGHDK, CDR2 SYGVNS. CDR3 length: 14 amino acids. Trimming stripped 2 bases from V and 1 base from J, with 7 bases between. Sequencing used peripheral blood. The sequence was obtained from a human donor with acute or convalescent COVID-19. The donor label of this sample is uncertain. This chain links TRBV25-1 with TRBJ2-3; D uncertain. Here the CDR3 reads CASSELSGTDTQYF. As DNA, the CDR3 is TGTGCCAGCAGTGAACTAAGTGGCACAGATACGCAGTATTTT.